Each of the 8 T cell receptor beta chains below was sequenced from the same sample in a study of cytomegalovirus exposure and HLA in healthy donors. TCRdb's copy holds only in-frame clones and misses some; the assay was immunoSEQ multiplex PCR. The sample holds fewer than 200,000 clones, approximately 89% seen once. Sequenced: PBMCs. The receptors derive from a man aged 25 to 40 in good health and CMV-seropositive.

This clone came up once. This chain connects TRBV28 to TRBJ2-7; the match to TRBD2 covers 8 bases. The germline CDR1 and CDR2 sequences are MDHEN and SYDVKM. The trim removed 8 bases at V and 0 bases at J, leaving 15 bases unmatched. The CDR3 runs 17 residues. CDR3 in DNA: TGTGCCAGCCTTCGGACCAGCGGGAGCCCGAGCTCCTACGAGCAGTACTTC. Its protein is CASLRTSGSPSSYEQYF.

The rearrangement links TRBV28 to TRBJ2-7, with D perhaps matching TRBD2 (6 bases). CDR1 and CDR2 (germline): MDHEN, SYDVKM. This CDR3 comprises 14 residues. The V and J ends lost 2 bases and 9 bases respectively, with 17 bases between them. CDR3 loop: CASSLVGGILGQYF. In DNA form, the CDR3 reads TGTGCCAGCAGTTTAGTTGGCGGGATCCTGGGGCAGTACTTC.

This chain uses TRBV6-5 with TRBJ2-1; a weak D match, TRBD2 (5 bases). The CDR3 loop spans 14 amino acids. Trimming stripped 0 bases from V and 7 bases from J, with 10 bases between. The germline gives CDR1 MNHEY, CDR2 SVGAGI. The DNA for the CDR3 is TGTGCCAGCAGTTACTCCCCACTAGAGAATGAGCAGTTCTTC. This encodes CASSYSPLENEQFF.

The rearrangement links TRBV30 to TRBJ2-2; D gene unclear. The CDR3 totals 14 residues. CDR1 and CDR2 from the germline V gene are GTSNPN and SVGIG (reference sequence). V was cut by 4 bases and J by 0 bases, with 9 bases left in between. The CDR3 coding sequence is TGTGCCTGGACCAAAGGGCCGAACACCGGGGAGCTGTTTTTT. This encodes CAWTKGPNTGELFF.

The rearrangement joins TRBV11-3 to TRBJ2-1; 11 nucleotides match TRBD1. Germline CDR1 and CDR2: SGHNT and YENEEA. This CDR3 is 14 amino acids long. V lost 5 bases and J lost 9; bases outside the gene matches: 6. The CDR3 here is CASSAGTGGREQFF. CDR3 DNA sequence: TGTGCCAGCAGCGCCGGGACAGGGGGACGTGAGCAGTTCTTC.

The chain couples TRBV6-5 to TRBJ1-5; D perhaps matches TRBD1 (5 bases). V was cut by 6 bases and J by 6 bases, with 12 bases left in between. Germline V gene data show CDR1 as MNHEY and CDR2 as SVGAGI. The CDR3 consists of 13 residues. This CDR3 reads CASRRGESQPQHF. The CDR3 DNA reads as TGTGCCAGCAGACGAGGGGAAAGTCAGCCCCAGCATTTT.

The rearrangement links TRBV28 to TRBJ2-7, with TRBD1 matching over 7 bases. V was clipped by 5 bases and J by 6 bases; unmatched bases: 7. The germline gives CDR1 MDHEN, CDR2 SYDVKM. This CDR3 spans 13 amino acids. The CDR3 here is CASSPPDRPEQYF. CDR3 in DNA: TGTGCCAGCAGTCCCCCGGACAGGCCCGAGCAGTACTTC. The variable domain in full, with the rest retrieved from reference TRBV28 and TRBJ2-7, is DVKVTQSSRYLVKRTGEKVFLECVQDMDHENMFWYRQDPGLGLRLIYFSYDVKMKEKGDIPEGYSVSREKKERFSLILESASTNQTSMYLCASSPPDRPEQYFGPGTRLTVT.

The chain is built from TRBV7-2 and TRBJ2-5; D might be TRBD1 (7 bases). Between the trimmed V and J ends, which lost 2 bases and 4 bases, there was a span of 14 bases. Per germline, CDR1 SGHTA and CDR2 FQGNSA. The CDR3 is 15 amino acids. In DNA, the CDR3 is TGTGCCAGCAGCTTACGGCAGGGGGGAGGAGAGACCCAGTACTTC. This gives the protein CASSLRQGGGETQYF.